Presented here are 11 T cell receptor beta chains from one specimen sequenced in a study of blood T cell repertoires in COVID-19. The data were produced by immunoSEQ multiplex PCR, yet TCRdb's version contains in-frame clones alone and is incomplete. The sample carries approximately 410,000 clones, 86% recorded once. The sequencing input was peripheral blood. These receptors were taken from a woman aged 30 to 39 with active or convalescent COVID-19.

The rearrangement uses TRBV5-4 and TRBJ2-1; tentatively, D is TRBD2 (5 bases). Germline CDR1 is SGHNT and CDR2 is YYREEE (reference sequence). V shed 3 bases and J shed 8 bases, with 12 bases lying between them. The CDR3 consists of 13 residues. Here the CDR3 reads CASSSEAGDEQFF. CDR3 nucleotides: TGTGCCAGCAGCTCGGAGGCCGGGGATGAGCAGTTCTTC.

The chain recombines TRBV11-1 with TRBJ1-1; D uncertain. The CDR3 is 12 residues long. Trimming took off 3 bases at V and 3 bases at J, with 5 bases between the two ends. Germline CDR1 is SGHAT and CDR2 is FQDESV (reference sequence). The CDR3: CASSFRYTEAFF. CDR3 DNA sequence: TGTGCCAGCAGCTTTCGGTACACTGAAGCTTTCTTT.

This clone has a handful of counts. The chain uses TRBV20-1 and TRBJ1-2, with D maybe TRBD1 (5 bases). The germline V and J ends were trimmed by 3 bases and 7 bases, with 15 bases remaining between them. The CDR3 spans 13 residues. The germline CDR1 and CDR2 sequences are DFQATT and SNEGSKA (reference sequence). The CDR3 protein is CSASSGVGSGYTF. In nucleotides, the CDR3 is TGCAGTGCTAGTTCGGGGGTCGGGAGTGGCTACACCTTC.

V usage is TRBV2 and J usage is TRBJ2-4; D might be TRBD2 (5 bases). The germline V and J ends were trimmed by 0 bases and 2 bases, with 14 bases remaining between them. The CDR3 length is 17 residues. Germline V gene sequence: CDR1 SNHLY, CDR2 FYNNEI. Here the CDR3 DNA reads TGTGCCAGCAGTGAAGCGCGGGTGTTTCTCACCAAAAACATTCAGTACTTC. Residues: CASSEARVFLTKNIQYF.

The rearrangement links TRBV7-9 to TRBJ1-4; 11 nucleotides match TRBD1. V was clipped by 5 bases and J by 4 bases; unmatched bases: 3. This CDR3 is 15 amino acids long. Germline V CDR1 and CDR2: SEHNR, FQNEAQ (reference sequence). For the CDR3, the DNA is TGTGCCAGCAGCCGGGGGACAGGGGGTAATGAAAAACTGTTTTTT. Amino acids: CASSRGTGGNEKLFF.

Here the CDR3 DNA reads TGTGCCACCAGTGATCAAGAGGACAGGCGATACACAGATACGCAGTATTTT. This gives the protein CATSDQEDRRYTDTQYF. The rearrangement uses TRBV24-1 and TRBJ2-3, with 7 bases identical to TRBD1. Trimming removed 3 bases from V and 2 bases from J; junction bases left unmatched: 10. The CDR3 runs 17 residues. In germline, CDR1 is KGHDR, CDR2 SFDVKD.

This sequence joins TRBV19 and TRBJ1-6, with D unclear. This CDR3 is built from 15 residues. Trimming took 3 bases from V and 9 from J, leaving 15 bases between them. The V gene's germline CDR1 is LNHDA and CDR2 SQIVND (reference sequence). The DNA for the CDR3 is TGTGCCAGTAGTATCAACGATTATAGAGGTTCACCCCTCCACTTT. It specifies CASSINDYRGSPLHF.

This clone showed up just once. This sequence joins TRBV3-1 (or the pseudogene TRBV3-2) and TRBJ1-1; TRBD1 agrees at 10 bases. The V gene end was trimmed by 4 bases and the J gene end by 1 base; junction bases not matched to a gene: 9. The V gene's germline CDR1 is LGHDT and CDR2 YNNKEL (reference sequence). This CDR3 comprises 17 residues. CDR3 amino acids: CASSPVPGQGSNTEAFF. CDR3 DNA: TGTGCCAGCAGCCCCGTCCCGGGACAGGGGTCGAACACTGAAGCTTTCTTT.

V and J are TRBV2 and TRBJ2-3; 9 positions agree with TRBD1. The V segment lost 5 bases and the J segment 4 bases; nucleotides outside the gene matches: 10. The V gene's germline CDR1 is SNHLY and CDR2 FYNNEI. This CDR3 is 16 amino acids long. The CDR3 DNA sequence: TGTGCCAGCAGTTCTACAGGGGGCTGGAGCGCAGATACGCAGTATTTT. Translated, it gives CASSSTGGWSADTQYF.

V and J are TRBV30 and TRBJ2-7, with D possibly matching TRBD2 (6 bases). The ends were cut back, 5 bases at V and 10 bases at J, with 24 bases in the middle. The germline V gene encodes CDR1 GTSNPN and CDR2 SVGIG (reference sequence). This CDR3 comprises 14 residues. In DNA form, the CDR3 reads TGTGCCTGGCCTCCTCGGGGAGGATCCATGTCCCAGTACTTC. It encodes CAWPPRGGSMSQYF.

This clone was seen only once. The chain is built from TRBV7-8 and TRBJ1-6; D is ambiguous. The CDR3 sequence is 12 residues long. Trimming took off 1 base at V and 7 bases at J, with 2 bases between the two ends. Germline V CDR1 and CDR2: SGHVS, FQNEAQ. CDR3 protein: CASSLVNSPLHF. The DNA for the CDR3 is TGTGCCAGCAGCTTAGTAAATTCACCCCTCCACTTT. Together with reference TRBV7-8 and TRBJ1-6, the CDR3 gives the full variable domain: GAGVSQSPRYKVAKRGQDVALRCDPISGHVSLFWYQQALGQGPEFLTYFQNEAQLDKSGLPSDRFFAERPEGSVSTLKIQRTQQEDSAVYLCASSLVNSPLHFGNGTRLTVT.